What follows describes a single T cell receptor (beta chain). These data originate in a study of CD8 T cells in Susac syndrome. An input of about 0.5 to 1 ug of RNA was subjected to reverse transcription using random hexamers. By means of immunoSEQ multiplex PCR, TCR beta CDR3 spanning 54 Vbeta and 13 Jbeta underwent amplification. TCRdb itself ran the immunoSEQ multiplex PCR reads through MiXCR, one entry per CDR3 protein. The sample holds about 300,000 distinct CDR3 sequences, 89% seen once. This CDR3 spans 14 amino acids. Trimming took 3 bases from V and 0 from J, leaving 6 bases between them. The germline V gene encodes CDR1 MGHDK and CDR2 SYGVNS.

The chain is built from TRBV25-1 and TRBJ1-5; D is undetermined. Sequencing was performed on CD8+ T cells from PBMCs. This clonotype was obtained from a human donor with multiple sclerosis. CDR3 in DNA: TGTGCCAGCAGTGAGCAAAGTAGCAATCAGCCCCAGCATTTT. This codes for CASSEQSSNQPQHF.